This is a list of T cell receptor beta chains from one sample in a study of beta chain features in type 1 diabetes. Only in-frame clones appear in the TCRdb table, and some are missing; sequencing was by immunoSEQ multiplex PCR. The sample has roughly 160,000 clones, approximately 8.4% seen once; the top ten hold under 0.6%. The sample taken for sequencing was central memory CD4+ T cells from blood. The source of these receptors is a man between 18 and 35 years old with type 1 diabetes. CDR3s include the opening cysteine and the closing phenylalanine or tryptophan. The D gene is left open where the match is weak. Rows give clone size only sometimes, using once, few, many, or a class for an expanded clone.

>.|TRBV6-1|.|TRBJ2-1
CASKRVGHEQFF
TGTGCCAGCAAACGGGTGGGGCATGAGCAGTTCTTC
>few|TRBV18|.|TRBJ1-1
CASSPIEWIRGTEAFF
TGTGCCAGCTCACCAATTGAATGGATAAGGGGCACTGAAGCTTTCTTT
>few|TRBV9|TRBD1|TRBJ1-2
CASSVEDRGRYGYTF
TGTGCCAGCAGCGTAGAGGACAGGGGGAGGTATGGCTACACCTTC
>.|TRBV7-2|.|TRBJ1-2
CASSLERDYGYTF
TGTGCCAGCAGTCTGGAACGGGACTATGGCTACACCTTC
>.|TRBV5-1|.|TRBJ2-2
CASSLEWGRGNTGELFF
TGCGCCAGCAGCTTGGAATGGGGAAGGGGGAACACCGGGGAGCTGTTTTTT
>.|TRBV5-1|.|TRBJ1-4
CASSLTEIRGGEKLFF
TGCGCCAGCAGCTTGACGGAAATAAGGGGGGGTGAAAAACTGTTTTTT
>many|TRBV7-9|.|TRBJ1-5
CASSAATGSLSREPQHF
TGTGCCAGCAGCGCCGCAACCGGGTCCCTTTCCAGGGAGCCCCAGCATTTT
>.|TRBV5-1|TRBD1|TRBJ1-2
CASSYHRQGADYGYTF
TGCGCCAGCAGCTACCATAGACAGGGGGCAGACTATGGCTACACCTTC
>few|TRBV4-2|TRBD1|TRBJ2-5
CASSQDPDRVGETQYF
TGTGCCAGCAGCCAAGATCCCGACAGGGTAGGGGAGACCCAGTACTTC
>.|TRBV6-5|.|TRBJ1-1
CASSTQGFSAAFF
TGTGCCAGCAGTACCCAGGGTTTTAGTGCTGCTTTCTTT
>.|TRBV5-1|.|TRBJ2-7
CASSLDSRSSSYEQYF
TGCGCCAGCAGCTTGGATTCTCGTAGTTCGAGCTACGAGCAGTACTTC
>.|TRBV28|.|TRBJ2-7
CASSSPPRGTYEQYF
TGTGCCAGCAGTTCTCCTCCTCGGGGTACCTACGAGCAGTACTTC
>.|TRBV4-1|TRBD2|TRBJ2-1
CASSPGSGKRKFF
TGCGCCAGCAGTCCAGGTAGCGGGAAACGAAAATTCTTC
>.|TRBV19|.|TRBJ1-2
CASSIPAGVYGYTF
TGTGCCAGTAGTATCCCGGCAGGGGTCTATGGCTACACCTTC
>.|TRBV27|.|TRBJ1-5
CASSLRIGDQPQHF
TGTGCCAGCAGTTTAAGGATAGGGGATCAGCCCCAGCATTTT
>.|TRBV4-2|TRBD2|TRBJ2-1
CASSQEPSGSSYNEQFF
TGTGCCAGCAGCCAAGAGCCTAGCGGAAGCTCCTACAATGAGCAGTTCTTC
>.|TRBV25-1|TRBD2|TRBJ2-3
CASSDTRTSGDTQYF
TGTGCCAGCAGTGACACCCGGACTAGCGGAGATACGCAGTATTTT
>few|TRBV5-6|.|TRBJ2-4
CASSLWPAKNIQYF
TGTGCCAGCAGCTTGTGGCCGGCCAAAAACATTCAGTACTTC
>.|TRBV5-1|TRBD1|TRBJ2-3
CASSFLGQYTQYF
TGCGCCAGCAGCTTCCTGGGACAGTATACGCAGTATTTT
>many|TRBV23-1|TRBD1|TRBJ2-3
CASSQSASSGQGPDTQYF
TGCGCCAGCAGTCAATCGGCATCTTCGGGACAGGGGCCAGATACGCAGTATTTT
>.|TRBV10-1|TRBD1|TRBJ2-5
CASSRTGVETQYF
TGCGCCAGCAGCCGGACAGGGGTGGAGACCCAGTACTTC
>few|TRBV27|.|TRBJ2-7
CASSLSVATSYEQYF
TGTGCCAGCAGTTTAAGCGTAGCGACCTCCTACGAGCAGTACTTC
>few|TRBV7-2|.|TRBJ2-3
CASSRDSATDTQYF
TGTGCCAGCAGCCGGGATAGCGCCACAGATACGCAGTATTTT
>few|TRBV25-1|.|TRBJ1-6
CASSGTHINSPLHF
TGTGCCAGCAGCGGGACACACATTAATTCACCCCTCCACTTT
>few|TRBV30|.|TRBJ1-3
CAWSAGSGNTIYF
TGTGCCTGGAGTGCCGGCTCTGGAAACACCATATATTTT
>few|TRBV28|TRBD1|TRBJ2-7
CASSPAGTGFISYF
TGTGCCAGCAGTCCCGCCGGGACAGGGTTTATCTCGTACTTC
>few|TRBV9|.|TRBJ1-5
CASSKRAGHQPQHF
TGTGCCAGCAGCAAGCGGGCAGGGCATCAGCCCCAGCATTTT
>.|TRBV2|TRBD1|TRBJ1-2
CASSESDRGGHGYTF
TGTGCCAGCAGTGAAAGCGACAGGGGGGGACATGGCTACACCTTC
>few|TRBV5-1|TRBD1|TRBJ1-1
CASSRGQGYPMNTEAFF
TGCGCCAGCAGCCGGGGACAGGGCTACCCCATGAACACTGAAGCTTTCTTT
>.|TRBV5-1|.|TRBJ2-1
CASSLGGAWDEQFF
TGCGCCAGCAGCTTGGGCGGGGCCTGGGATGAGCAGTTCTTC
>few|TRBV4-3|.|TRBJ2-1
CASSQERGYAYNEQFF
TGCGCCAGCAGCCAAGAACGGGGATATGCTTACAATGAGCAGTTCTTC
>few|TRBV5-1|.|TRBJ2-2
CASSLEGQGITGELFF
TGCGCCAGCAGCTTGGAAGGTCAGGGAATCACCGGGGAGCTGTTTTTT
>few|TRBV7-2|.|TRBJ2-7
CASSLNRVYEQYF
TGTGCCAGCAGCTTAAACCGGGTCTACGAGCAGTACTTC
>.|TRBV30|.|TRBJ2-1
CAWSRGTGLNEQFF
TGTGCCTGGAGTAGGGGGACGGGGCTCAATGAGCAGTTCTTC
>.|TRBV5-1|TRBD2|TRBJ2-7
CASSFATSVSYEQYF
TGCGCCAGCAGCTTTGCGACTAGCGTCTCCTACGAGCAGTACTTC
>few|TRBV30|TRBD1|TRBJ1-3
CAWNPTGKSPNTIYF
TGTGCCTGGAATCCGACAGGGAAGAGCCCGAACACCATATATTTT
>few|TRBV7-2|TRBD2|TRBJ2-3
CASSTKRGGGTDTQYF
TGTGCCAGCAGCACTAAGCGGGGGGGCGGCACAGATACGCAGTATTTT